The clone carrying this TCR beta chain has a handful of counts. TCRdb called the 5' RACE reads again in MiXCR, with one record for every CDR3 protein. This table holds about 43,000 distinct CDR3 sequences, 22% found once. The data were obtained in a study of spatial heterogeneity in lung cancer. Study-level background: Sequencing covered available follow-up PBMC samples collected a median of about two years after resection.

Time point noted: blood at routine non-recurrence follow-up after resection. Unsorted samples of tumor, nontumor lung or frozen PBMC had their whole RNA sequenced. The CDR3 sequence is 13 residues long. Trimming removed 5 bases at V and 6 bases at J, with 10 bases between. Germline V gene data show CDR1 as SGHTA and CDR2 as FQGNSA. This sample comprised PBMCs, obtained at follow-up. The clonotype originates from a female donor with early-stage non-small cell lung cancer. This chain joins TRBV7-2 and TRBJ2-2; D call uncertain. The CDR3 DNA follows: TGTGCCAGCAGCGGATTCCCCTCCGGGGAGCTGTTTTTT. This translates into CASSGFPSGELFF.